These 5 T cell receptor beta chains were sequenced from one sample in a study of T cells in localized non-small cell lung cancer. Assay used: immunoSEQ multiplex PCR; TCRdb lists only in-frame clones, some missing. Seen here are about 52,000 clones, roughly 90% observed once, and the top ten hold 15% to 20%. This material consisted of peripheral blood, taken before any cancer treatment. These receptor sequences come from a male donor aged 60 or older with stage III squamous cell lung carcinoma.

This sequence joins TRBV5-4 and TRBJ2-3, with TRBD2 as a possible D gene (6 bases). CDR1 and CDR2 (germline): SGHNT, YYREEE (reference sequence). The CDR3 covers 15 residues. Trimming removed 3 bases from V and 2 bases from J, with 13 bases in between. The DNA for the CDR3 is TGTGCCAGCAGCTCGACTAGACAATTCACAGATACGCAGTATTTT. It codes for CASSSTRQFTDTQYF.

The chain combines TRBV9 with TRBJ2-2, with D possibly TRBD1 on 5 matching bases. From germline, CDR1 is SGDLS and CDR2 YYNGEE. V was cut by 0 bases and J by 5 bases, with 8 bases left in between. The CDR3 covers 14 residues. CDR3 loop: CASSVAGWTGELFF. The CDR3, as DNA: TGTGCCAGCAGCGTAGCAGGGTGGACCGGGGAGCTGTTTTTT.

The gene calls are TRBV5-1 and TRBJ2-7; D possibly corresponds to TRBD2 (5 bases). Per germline, CDR1 SGHRS and CDR2 YFSETQ. This CDR3 comprises 16 residues. Trimming shortened V by 7 bases and J by 4 bases, and 24 bases separated the two germline ends. The CDR3, as DNA: TGCGCCAGCCAGACCAGTACGGGGATAGGGCTGTACGAGCAGTACTTC. This sequence encodes CASQTSTGIGLYEQYF.

This clone showed up just once. The gene calls are TRBV10-3 and TRBJ2-7; TRBD2 is a possible D gene (7 bases). CDR3 length: 14 residues. V shed 11 bases and J shed 5 bases, with 22 bases lying between them. Germline CDR1 is ENHRY and CDR2 is SYGVKD. The CDR3 loop is CAVHEGRGANEQYF. CDR3 in DNA: TGTGCCGTACACGAGGGCCGGGGGGCGAACGAGCAGTACTTC.

This sequence joins TRBV29-1 and TRBJ1-4; no firm D call. V shed 5 bases and J shed 3 bases, with 19 bases lying between them. The CDR3 sequence is 16 residues long. Germline V lookup: CDR1 SQVTM, CDR2 ANQGSEA. The CDR3 sequence: CSVSTPRRSANEKLFF. DNA for the CDR3: TGCAGCGTTTCAACCCCGAGGCGATCGGCTAATGAAAAACTGTTTTTT.